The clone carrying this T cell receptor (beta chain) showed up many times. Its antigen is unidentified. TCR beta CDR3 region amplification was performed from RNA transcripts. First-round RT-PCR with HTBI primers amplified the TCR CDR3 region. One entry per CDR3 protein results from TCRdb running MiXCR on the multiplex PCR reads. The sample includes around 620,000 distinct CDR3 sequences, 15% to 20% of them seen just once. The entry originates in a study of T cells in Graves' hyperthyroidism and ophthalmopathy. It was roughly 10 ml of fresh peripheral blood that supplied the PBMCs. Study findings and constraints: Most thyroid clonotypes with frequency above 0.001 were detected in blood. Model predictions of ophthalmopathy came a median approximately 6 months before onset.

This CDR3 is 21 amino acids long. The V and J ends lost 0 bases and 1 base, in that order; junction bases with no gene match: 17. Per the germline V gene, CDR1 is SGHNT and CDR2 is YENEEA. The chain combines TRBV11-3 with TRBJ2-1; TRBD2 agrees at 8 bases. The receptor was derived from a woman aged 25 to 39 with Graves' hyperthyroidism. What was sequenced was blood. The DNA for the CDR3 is TGTGCCAGCAGCTTAGATCTCAGGATCCCGGCGGGAGGAGGGTCCTACAATGAGCAGTTCTTC. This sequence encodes CASSLDLRIPAGGGSYNEQFF. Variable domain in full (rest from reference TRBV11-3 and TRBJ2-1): EAGVVQSPRYKIIEKKQPVAFWCNPISGHNTLYWYLQNLGQGPELLIRYENEEAVDDSQLPKDRFSAERLKGVDSTLKIQPAELGDSAVYLCASSLDLRIPAGGGSYNEQFFGPGTRLTVL.